These 8 T cell receptor beta chains came from one sample sequenced in a study of CD8 T cells in ankylosing spondylitis (dated by TCRdb to 2015 to 2018). The method was 5' RACE. Sequencing took place on an Illumina HiSeq 2500. TCRdb reprocessing: public reads trimmed at Q25 with fastp, clones called with MiXCR, in-frame beta chains kept. CDR3 protein sequences are deduplicated, and each keeps its most common genes and DNA. For this sample the table gives about 130,000 distinct CDR3 sequences, of which just under 7.5% were detected only once. The top ten clonotypes cover roughly an eighth of the sample. Sequenced sample: blood, either unsorted or a sorted T cell fraction (not recorded which). Source of these receptors: a female donor with ankylosing spondylitis or in good health (not recorded which).

Many counts were recorded for this clonotype. This chain uses TRBV5-1 with TRBJ2-7; tentative D call: TRBD1 (6 bases). V was cut by 5 bases and J by 3 bases, with 24 bases left in between. The length of the CDR3 is 17 residues. Germline CDR1 reads SGHRS; CDR2 reads YFSETQ. This chain's CDR3 is CASRLIPTGTPNYEQYF. Written as DNA, the CDR3 is TGCGCCAGCAGATTGATTCCAACAGGGACGCCCAACTACGAGCAGTACTTC.

This clonotype was recorded at least ten times. V is TRBV6-2 or TRBV6-3 and J is TRBJ2-1; 9 bases line up with TRBD2. The germline gives CDR1 MNHEY, CDR2 SVGEGT. V shed 6 bases and J 2 bases; nucleotides not matched to a gene: 5. The length of the CDR3 is 15 residues. The CDR3 protein is CASSLSGGTYNEQFF. Written as DNA, the CDR3 is TGTGCCAGCAGCCTCAGCGGGGGGACCTACAATGAGCAGTTCTTC.

This clonotype was seen ten or more times. The gene calls are TRBV12-3 or TRBV12-4 and TRBJ2-3; weak D call: TRBD1 (5 bases). There are 14 residues in the CDR3. Trimming took 10 bases from V and 0 from J, leaving 14 bases between them. In DNA form, the CDR3 reads TGTGCCACCTGCCCGACAGCTAGCACAGATACGCAGTATTTT. This translates into CATCPTASTDTQYF.

In its sample, this clonotype was seen many times. The rearrangement links TRBV5-1 to TRBJ1-2; TRBD1 is a possible D gene (5 bases). The CDR3 sequence is 14 residues long. Germline values: CDR1 SGHRS, CDR2 YFSETQ. Trimming shortened V by 4 bases and J by 4 bases, and 14 bases separated the two germline ends. The CDR3 protein is CASSPRDSGYGYTF. In DNA, the CDR3 is TGCGCCAGCAGCCCAAGAGACAGTGGCTATGGCTACACCTTC. Based on the CDR3 plus reference TRBV5-1 and TRBJ1-2, the full variable domain is KAGVTQTPRYLIKTRGQQVTLSCSPISGHRSVSWYQQTPGQGLQFLFEYFSETQRNKGNFPGRFSGRQFSNSRSEMNVSTLELGDSALYLCASSPRDSGYGYTFGSGTRLTVV.

This clonotype appeared many times. The rearrangement links TRBV4-3 to TRBJ1-3; a possible D gene is TRBD1 (5 bases). Trimming removed 1 base from V and 0 bases from J, with 16 bases in between. The CDR3 has 18 residues. Germline V CDR1 and CDR2: LGHNA, YSLEER. This CDR3 is CASSQVYDPGRSGNTIYF. For the CDR3, the DNA is TGCGCCAGCAGCCAAGTATATGATCCAGGGCGCTCTGGAAACACCATATATTTT.

This clonotype was found a few times. The chain has TRBV10-3 and TRBJ2-7; maybe TRBD1 (6 bases). Looked up from germline, CDR1 is ENHRY and CDR2 is SYGVKD. The V end was cut by 6 bases, the J end by 0 bases, with 12 bases between. The CDR3 is 14 residues long. The DNA for the CDR3 is TGTGCCATCAGCGGACAGTCCGCCTCCTACGAGCAGTACTTC. Protein: CAISGQSASYEQYF.

This clonotype was seen ten or more times. This sequence joins TRBV20-1 and TRBJ1-1; TRBD1 matches at 7 bases. Germline-derived CDR1 and CDR2 are DFQATT and SNEGSKA (reference sequence). With V trimmed by 6 bases and J by 10 bases, 14 bases remained unmatched. CDR3 length: 13 residues. CDR3 sequence reads: CSAPQTTGSRAFF. The CDR3 DNA reads TGCAGTGCCCCCCAGACGACAGGGAGTCGAGCTTTCTTT.

This chain links TRBV20-1 with TRBJ1-1; TRBD1 agrees at 10 bases. The CDR3 sequence is 15 residues long. V dropped 3 bases and J dropped 0; count of bases not matched to a gene: 4. In germline, CDR1 is DFQATT, CDR2 SNEGSKA (reference sequence). The CDR3 region is CSARGTGALNTEAFF. The CDR3 region has the DNA TGCAGTGCTAGGGGGACAGGGGCTCTGAACACTGAAGCTTTCTTT.